The 27 T cell receptor beta chains given below trace back to one sample, sequenced in a study of shared clonotypes between healthy human individuals. Libraries were prepared by immunoSEQ multiplex PCR; TCRdb keeps only in-frame clonotypes and omits some of them. The data contain approximately 810,000 clones, around 93% of them singletons. Naive CD8 cells comprised CD45RO-negative, CCR7-positively selected cells, excluding terminally differentiated effector memory CD45RA+ cells. Sequencing was performed on naive CD8+ T cells sorted from blood. The receptors here all came from a man aged 25-45 years in good health.

This clone was recorded once. This chain joins TRBV29-1 and TRBJ2-7; D is undetermined. The CDR3 runs to 12 residues. With 3 bases removed from V and 4 bases from J, the gap between germline ends came to 10 bases. Germline values: CDR1 SQVTM, CDR2 ANQGSEA. CDR3 protein: CSVDVWGYEQYF. The CDR3 DNA reads TGCAGCGTTGACGTCTGGGGTTACGAGCAGTACTTC.

The V call is TRBV2, the J call TRBJ2-1; 9 bases are shared with TRBD2. This CDR3 contains 16 residues. The germline gives CDR1 SNHLY, CDR2 FYNNEI. With 3 bases clipped from V and 5 bases from J, the junction kept 8 bases outside the gene matches. DNA of the CDR3: TGTGCCAGCAGTGATCCGCGGGAGGGCCCCCACAATGAGCAGTTCTTC. Amino acids: CASSDPREGPHNEQFF.

The chain joins TRBV29-1 to TRBJ1-1; weak D call: TRBD1 (6 bases). The germline V gene encodes CDR1 SQVTM and CDR2 ANQGSEA. The CDR3 totals 15 residues. V was cut by 5 bases and J by 0 bases, with 16 bases left in between. CDR3 protein: CSVSGDPRMNTEAFF. The CDR3 bases are TGCAGCGTTTCAGGGGACCCGCGGATGAACACTGAAGCTTTCTTT.

This clone was counted once. V gene TRBV10-1 combines with J gene TRBJ2-7; 10 bases are shared with TRBD1. CDR3 length: 15 amino acids. Unmatched junction bases numbered 2, after V lost 0 bases and J lost 3 bases. Germline CDR1 is WNHNN and CDR2 is SYGVQD (reference sequence). DNA for the CDR3: TGCGCCAGCAGTGAGTCGAGGGACAGGGGCTACGAGCAGTACTTC. It is translated as CASSESRDRGYEQYF.

The V call is TRBV4-1, the J call TRBJ1-1, with 7 bases lining up with TRBD1. CDR1 is MGHRA and CDR2 is YSYEKL in the germline V gene. The CDR3 is 11 residues long. Germline trimming cut 1 base from V and 10 bases from J; bases unmatched to any gene: 0. This CDR3 reads CASSQGTGAFF. The CDR3 region has the DNA TGCGCCAGCAGCCAAGGGACAGGAGCTTTCTTT.

The count of this clone is one. This chain links TRBV27 with TRBJ2-7, with 11 bases identical to TRBD1. Trimming took 5 bases from V and 3 from J; bases not matched to a gene: 12. CDR3 length equals 17 residues. Per germline, CDR1 MNHEY and CDR2 SMNVEV (reference sequence). The CDR3 sequence is CASSGQGADRISYEQYF. The CDR3, as DNA: TGTGCCAGCAGTGGACAGGGGGCGGACAGAATAAGCTACGAGCAGTACTTC.

V is TRBV11-2 and J is TRBJ2-7; D is possibly TRBD1 (5 bases). Trimming stripped 1 base from V and 3 bases from J, with 16 bases between. The CDR3 runs 16 residues. CDR1 and CDR2 from the germline V gene are SGHAT and FQNNGV. CDR3 in amino acids: CASSLGPDTLFYEQYF. The DNA of the CDR3 is TGTGCCAGCAGCTTAGGGCCGGACACTCTCTTCTACGAGCAGTACTTC.

Worth noting for this clone: The same CDR3 is also encoded by other DNA sequences in this sample. The V gene is TRBV11-2, the J gene TRBJ2-3; the D gene is possibly TRBD1 (5 bases). Germline values: CDR1 SGHAT, CDR2 FQNNGV. The V end lost 0 bases, the J end lost 6 bases, and 7 bases lay between the germline ends. This CDR3 region has 13 residues. CDR3 loop: CASSLEGPDTQYF. In nucleotides, the CDR3 is TGTGCCAGCAGCTTAGAGGGGCCGGATACGCAGTATTTT.

The V call is TRBV4-2, the J call TRBJ2-1; the match to TRBD2 covers 9 bases. This CDR3 comprises 12 residues. Germline-derived CDR1 and CDR2 are LGHNA and YNFKEQ. V lost 1 base, J lost 16 bases, and 5 bases stayed unmatched. CDR3 nucleotides: TGTGCCAGCAGCCAAGGCGGGGGGGCGACATTCTTC. It yields the protein CASSQGGGATFF.

The gene calls are TRBV5-1 and TRBJ2-3; 7 bases are a match to TRBD1. Losses at the gene ends were 3 bases for V and 0 bases for J; bases not matched to a gene: 4. This CDR3 is 15 amino acids long. Germline V gene lookup returns CDR1 SGHRS and CDR2 YFSETQ. The CDR3: CASSWTGRSTDTQYF. The CDR3 DNA sequence: TGCGCCAGCAGCTGGACAGGTCGTAGCACAGATACGCAGTATTTT. The full variable domain, with the rest looked up from reference TRBV5-1 and TRBJ2-3, is KAGVTQTPRYLIKTRGQQVTLSCSPISGHRSVSWYQQTPGQGLQFLFEYFSETQRNKGNFPGRFSGRQFSNSRSEMNVSTLELGDSALYLCASSWTGRSTDTQYFGPGTRLTVL.

In DNA form, the CDR3 reads TGTGCCATCAGTGAGTTTGGGGGACATTTCTACGAGCAGTACTTC. It codes for CAISEFGGHFYEQYF. This chain connects TRBV10-3 to TRBJ2-7, with a possible D match to TRBD1 (6 bases). This CDR3 is 15 amino acids long. Trimming shortened V by 1 base and J by 3 bases, and 13 bases separated the two germline ends. Germline V gene lookup returns CDR1 ENHRY and CDR2 SYGVKD.

V gene TRBV6-5 combines with J gene TRBJ2-7; 11 nucleotides align to TRBD2. With 4 bases clipped from V and 5 bases from J, the junction kept 4 bases outside the gene matches. Germline V gene sequence: CDR1 MNHEY, CDR2 SVGAGI. This CDR3 has 14 amino acids. The CDR3 DNA reads TGTGCCAGCAGTTTTACTAGCGGGAGCCACGAGCAGTACTTC. Amino acids: CASSFTSGSHEQYF.

The rearrangement uses TRBV7-8 and TRBJ2-7; D possibly corresponds to TRBD1 (6 bases). Germline V CDR1 and CDR2: SGHVS, FQNEAQ. The V end lost 5 bases, the J end lost 0 bases, and 14 bases lay between the germline ends. The CDR3 runs to 15 residues. CDR3 amino acids: CASSQAGTSSYEQYF. In DNA, the CDR3 is TGTGCCAGCAGCCAGGCCGGGACAAGCTCCTACGAGCAGTACTTC.

This sequence joins TRBV4-1 and TRBJ2-1, with D uncertain. CDR1 MGHRA and CDR2 YSYEKL come from the germline V gene. Trimming took off 1 base at V and 5 bases at J, with 9 bases between the two ends. The CDR3 has 14 amino acids. In DNA form, the CDR3 reads TGCGCCAGCAGCCAAGGAGGTAGAAACAATGAGCAGTTCTTC. Protein sequence: CASSQGGRNNEQFF.

Comment on this clone: At the DNA level, this CDR3 is encoded by other sequences in the same sample as well. The rearrangement joins TRBV28 to TRBJ2-7; D is ambiguous. The V gene's germline CDR1 is MDHEN and CDR2 SYDVKM. Trimming took 6 bases from V and 0 from J, leaving 6 bases between them. This CDR3 is built from 12 residues. The CDR3 nucleotides are TGTGCCAGCAGGTCAAGCTCCTACGAGCAGTACTTC. Amino acids: CASRSSSYEQYF.

The chain has TRBV7-8 and TRBJ2-7, with 7 bases identical to TRBD2. J gave up 4 bases and V 3 bases, and 15 bases lay outside the gene matches. Germline CDR1 reads SGHVS; CDR2 reads FQNEAQ. The CDR3 runs to 17 residues. CDR3 protein: CASSLPSGAGERYEQYF. As DNA, the CDR3 is TGTGCCAGCAGCTTGCCCTCTGGGGCGGGAGAAAGGTACGAGCAGTACTTC.

There are a few counts of this clone. This rearrangement joins TRBV7-9 to TRBJ2-7; D gene unclear. The germline V and J ends were trimmed by 1 base and 9 bases, with 16 bases remaining between them. Germline V gives CDR1 SEHNR, CDR2 FQNEAQ (reference sequence). The CDR3 is 14 residues long. Here the CDR3 reads CASSLVADRGGQYF. CDR3 bases: TGTGCCAGCAGCTTAGTGGCGGACCGCGGTGGGCAGTACTTC.

Remarks on this clone: This specimen includes other DNA sequences encoding the same CDR3. V and J are TRBV10-2 and TRBJ2-7; D remains unclear. V lost 4 bases and J 1 base, leaving 5 bases between the germline ends. The CDR3 spans 12 residues. Germline V gene sequence: CDR1 WSHSY, CDR2 SAAADI. The CDR3 nucleotides read TGCGCCAGCAGTGTGGATTCCTACGAGCAGTACTTC. Translating gives CASSVDSYEQYF.

J is TRBJ2-7 and V is TRBV5-1, with D possibly called TRBD1 or TRBD2 (5 bases each). Germline V lookup: CDR1 SGHRS, CDR2 YFSETQ. The CDR3 totals 14 residues. Trimming took off 0 bases at V and 2 bases at J, with 9 bases between the two ends. In DNA, the CDR3 is TGCGCCAGCAGCTTGGGGGACGGAGCCTACGAGCAGTACTTC. It yields the protein CASSLGDGAYEQYF.

V usage is TRBV5-6 and J usage is TRBJ1-2, with D possibly matching TRBD1 (5 bases). Germline CDR1 reads SGHDT; CDR2 reads YYEEEE. V gave up 4 bases and J gave up 4 bases, with 11 bases separating them. This CDR3 comprises 13 residues. The CDR3 DNA is TGTGCCAGCAGCGACGGGACGAGCTATGGCTACACCTTC. Its protein is CASSDGTSYGYTF.

The chain has TRBV6-6 and TRBJ1-4, with unresolved D. The CDR3 contains 14 residues. Germline-derived CDR1 and CDR2 are MNHNY and SVGAGI (reference sequence). The germline V and J ends were trimmed by 7 bases and 8 bases, with 17 bases remaining between them. DNA of the CDR3: TGTGCCAGCACCACCCTAAGGGATAACGAAAAACTGTTTTTT. Translation gives CASTTLRDNEKLFF.

This sequence joins TRBV6-1 and TRBJ2-1, with no clear D. This CDR3 region has 14 residues. Trimming cost V 3 bases and J 4 bases, with 10 bases left between them. Germline assignment: CDR1 MNHNS and CDR2 SASEGT. The DNA of the CDR3 is TGTGCCAGCAGTGAGATAGGGCAGTACAATGAGCAGTTCTTC. As protein: CASSEIGQYNEQFF.

This chain connects TRBV14 to TRBJ2-2; weak D call: TRBD2 (7 bases). The CDR3 consists of 16 residues. The germline V gene encodes CDR1 SGHDN and CDR2 FVKESK. Trimming took off 1 base at V and 4 bases at J, with 13 bases between the two ends. CDR3 DNA: TGTGCCAGCAGCCAAGCGGGGGGCCCTTCCACCGGGGAGCTGTTTTTT. It encodes CASSQAGGPSTGELFF.

In this sample, this clone turned up once. The V gene is TRBV10-2, the J gene TRBJ2-7, with no clear D. The CDR3 totals 13 residues. Germline V gene data show CDR1 as WSHSY and CDR2 as SAAADI. The ends were cut back, 0 bases at V and 7 bases at J, with 10 bases in the middle. In DNA form, the CDR3 reads TGCGCCAGCAGTGAGTCTATCTTCGGGGAGCAGTACTTC. It is translated as CASSESIFGEQYF.

The chain recombines TRBV19 with TRBJ2-2; TRBD2 matches 10 bases. The V segment lost 1 base and the J segment 7 bases; nucleotides outside the gene matches: 0. Germline V gives CDR1 LNHDA, CDR2 SQIVND (reference sequence). This CDR3 comprises 14 residues. The CDR3 reads CASSIVAGGGELFF. The CDR3 DNA reads TGTGCCAGTAGTATAGTAGCGGGAGGCGGGGAGCTGTTTTTT. The full variable domain, in which reference TRBV19 and TRBJ2-2 provide the parts outside the CDR3, is DGGITQSPKYLFRKEGQNVTLSCEQNLNHDAMYWYRQDPGQGLRLIYYSQIVNDFQKGDIAEGYSVSREKKESFPLTVTSAQKNPTAFYLCASSIVAGGGELFFGEGSRLTVL.

The chain carries TRBV13 and TRBJ2-5; 13 bases agree with TRBD2. Trimming cost V 5 bases and J 2 bases; bases outside gene matches: 5. The CDR3 has 16 amino acids. Germline V gene sequence: CDR1 PRHDT, CDR2 FYEKMQ (reference sequence). The CDR3 DNA is TGTGCCAGCAGCCCCCGACTAGCGGGAGGACAAGAGACCCAGTACTTC. Protein product: CASSPRLAGGQETQYF. Variable domain in full (rest from reference TRBV13 and TRBJ2-5): AAGVIQSPRHLIKEKRETATLKCYPIPRHDTVYWYQQGPGQDPQFLISFYEKMQSDKGSIPDRFSAQQFSDYHSELNMSSLELGDSALYFCASSPRLAGGQETQYFGPGTRLLVL.

This chain joins TRBV27 and TRBJ1-1; a possible D gene is TRBD1 (6 bases). Trimming left V 11 bases short and J 4 bases short, with 17 bases between. The length of the CDR3 is 13 residues. Germline V gene data show CDR1 as MNHEY and CDR2 as SMNVEV (reference sequence). The CDR3 sequence: CASAWGGGTEAFF. CDR3 in DNA: TGTGCCTCCGCATGGGGGGGCGGCACTGAAGCTTTCTTT.